This TCR beta chain is drawn from a study of blood T cell repertoires in COVID-19. Study information: Both acute and convalescent COVID-19 samples were obtained from the United States, Italy and Spain.

Participants classified as exposed had met a COVID-19 case within 2 weeks before study entry. This CDR3 is 16 amino acids long. Trimming pared 6 bases from V and 3 bases from J, leaving 18 bases between. In germline, CDR1 is SNHLY, CDR2 FYNNEI. In the study's own analysis: Reference gene primer amplification yielded estimated nucleated cell counts. Measured with immunoSEQ multiplex PCR; TCRdb has only the in-frame clones, and not every one. The V and J calls and clone size come from that table; D and trimming were worked out from the DNA. The sample records some 320,000 clones, around 84% being singletons. Relative to its sample, this clone is medium-sized.

The sample consisted of PBMCs or T cells enriched from blood (not recorded which). This TCR was sampled from a woman in her twenties or thirties who had been exposed to COVID-19. This rearrangement joins TRBV2 to TRBJ1-3, with TRBD1 as a possible D gene (6 bases). CDR3 region: CASRGDSQGLGNTIYF. The CDR3 DNA follows: TGTGCCAGCAGGGGGGATTCACAGGGTCTTGGAAACACCATATATTTT.